The sequence of this T cell receptor (beta chain) was determined in a study of blood T cell repertoires in COVID-19. In the study overall: The samples span acute and convalescent COVID-19 from the United States, Italy and Spain.

The trim removed 4 bases at V and 6 bases at J, leaving 9 bases unmatched. Germline CDR1 reads MNHEY; CDR2 reads SVGAGI. The CDR3 length is 16 residues. Authors' methods: Reference gene primer amplification gave nucleated cell count estimates. TCRdb keeps only in-frame clones here, not all; method: immunoSEQ multiplex PCR. V and J calls plus clone size are reproduced from that table; the DNA served to infer D and trimming. This sample carries some 120,000 clones, around 82% of them seen once, and the ten largest clones take roughly 5.5%. V gene TRBV6-5 combines with J gene TRBJ2-2, with 9 bases identical to TRBD1. This TCR derives from an elderly man with active or convalescent COVID-19. Material for sequencing was peripheral blood. For the CDR3, the DNA is TGTGCCAGCAGTTCTACCGGACAGGGGATGTCCGGGGAGCTGTTTTTT. Protein product: CASSSTGQGMSGELFF.